This T cell receptor beta chain was found in a study of blood T cell repertoires in COVID-19 (dated by TCRdb to 2019 to 2021). Turning to the overall study: Samples from collaborators originated in the United States, Italy and Spain and spanned both the acute and convalescent phases of COVID-19. The material from the prospective study consisted of cDNA or gDNA derived from T cells, B-cell-depleted T cells, or PBMCs. Subjects who had been exposed to COVID-19, were actively infected with it, or had recovered from it provided the deeply sampled blood TCRbeta repertoires that made up the dataset. The repertoires were released in a freely available public database meant as a resource for research on the immune response to SARS-CoV-2. The samples were drawn from two sources: the first 160 participants of the ongoing ImmuneRACE study, and 950 to 1,500 subjects contributed by 6 global collaborators. A de-identified subject ID, COVID-19 status, age in years and sex were almost always included in the sample metadata. Where available, HLA class I and class II types were obtained from metadata supplied by the sample provider rather than from assay-based typing.

As to this clone: Its antigen has not been determined. No base-level quality is on record; no much larger clone is a single base apart.

Each collaborating institution followed its own protocols to collect whole blood in K2EDTA tubes. For TCRbeta analysis, collaborators shipped samples in one of three forms: frozen whole blood, isolated PBMCs, or DNA extracted from either of those sample types. V is clipped by 4 bases and J by 3 bases, and the sequence between their germline boundaries is 7 bases long. Inclusive of the bounding cysteine and phenylalanine, the CDR3 is 12 residues long. The sequence is cut down to CDR3 DNA, 36 bases in frame from base 1. As encoded in the germline V gene, CDR1 is SGHDT while CDR2 is YYEEEE. TCRbeta CDR3 regions were amplified from genomic DNA by means of the immunoSEQ Assay, a bias-controlled multiplex PCR. On the authors' methods: Within the assay, amplification of reference gene primers was used to estimate how many nucleated cells each sample contained. To quantify the absolute abundance of each unique TCRbeta CDR3 rearrangement, sequence reads were collapsed and filtered. For each sample, productive Simpson clonality was calculated as the square root of Simpson's diversity index over productive rearrangements. TCRdb stores this immuneACCESS table with in-frame sequences only. Part of the clones is absent; in the studies checked, under half of the shortfall reflects unresolved V genes, and no reason is known for the rest. That table is the source of V, J and clone size, and D and trimming were worked out from the DNA. Within this sample are 95,000 to 120,000 clones, with around four fifths of them counted one time only. In total, the top ten clones hold about 7.3% of the sample.

Overall results and qualifications from the work: The quantity of clinical and demographic metadata differed by source and by participant and was supplied without curation.

The sequencing input was peripheral blood. The V and J segments used are TRBV5-6 and TRBJ1-1, with no reliable assignment of the D segment. The receptor was derived from a woman in her thirties or forties with acute or convalescent COVID-19. CDR3 region: CASSQLYTEAFF. The bases are TGTGCCAGCAGCCAACTATACACTGAAGCTTTCTTT.